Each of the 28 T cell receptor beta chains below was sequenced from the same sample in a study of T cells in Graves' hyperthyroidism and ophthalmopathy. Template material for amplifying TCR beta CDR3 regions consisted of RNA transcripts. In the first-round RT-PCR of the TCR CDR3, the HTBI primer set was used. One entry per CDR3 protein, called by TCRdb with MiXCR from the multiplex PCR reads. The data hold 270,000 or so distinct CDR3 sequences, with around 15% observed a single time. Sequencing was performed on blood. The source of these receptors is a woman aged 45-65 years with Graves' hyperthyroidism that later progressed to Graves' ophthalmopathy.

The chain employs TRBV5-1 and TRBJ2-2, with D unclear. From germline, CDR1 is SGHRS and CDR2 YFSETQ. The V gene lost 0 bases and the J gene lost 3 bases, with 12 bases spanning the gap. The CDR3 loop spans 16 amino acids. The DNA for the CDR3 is TGCGCCAGCAGCTTGGGGCTTTTCGCAGACACCGGGGAGCTGTTTTTT. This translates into CASSLGLFADTGELFF.

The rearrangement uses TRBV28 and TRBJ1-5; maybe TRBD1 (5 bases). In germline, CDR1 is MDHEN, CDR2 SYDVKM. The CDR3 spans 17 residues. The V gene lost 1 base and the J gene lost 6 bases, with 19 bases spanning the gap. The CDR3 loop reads CASSLSGAIVRVQPQHF. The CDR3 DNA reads TGTGCCAGCAGTTTATCCGGGGCTATCGTCCGGGTTCAGCCCCAGCATTTT.

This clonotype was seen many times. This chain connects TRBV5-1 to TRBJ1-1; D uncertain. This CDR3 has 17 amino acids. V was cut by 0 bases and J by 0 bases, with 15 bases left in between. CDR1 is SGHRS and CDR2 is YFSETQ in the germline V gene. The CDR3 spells CASSLAFLANLNTEAFF. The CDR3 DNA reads TGCGCCAGCAGCTTGGCCTTTCTCGCAAATTTGAACACTGAAGCTTTCTTT.

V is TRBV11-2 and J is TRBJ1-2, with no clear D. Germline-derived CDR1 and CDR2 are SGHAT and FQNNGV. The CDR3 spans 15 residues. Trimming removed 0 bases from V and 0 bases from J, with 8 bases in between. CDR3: CASSLEPSPNYGYTF. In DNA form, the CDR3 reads TGTGCCAGCAGCTTAGAGCCGTCCCCTAACTATGGCTACACCTTC.

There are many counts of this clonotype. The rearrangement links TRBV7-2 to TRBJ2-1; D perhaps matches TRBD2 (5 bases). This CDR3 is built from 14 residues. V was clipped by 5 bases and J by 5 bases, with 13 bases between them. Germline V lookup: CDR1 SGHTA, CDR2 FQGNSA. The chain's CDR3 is CASSLTTRDNEQFF. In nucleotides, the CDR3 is TGTGCCAGCAGCCTTACCACTAGAGACAATGAGCAGTTCTTC. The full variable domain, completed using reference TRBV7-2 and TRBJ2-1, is GAGVSQSPSNKVTEKGKDVELRCDPISGHTALYWYRQSLGQGLEFLIYFQGNSAPDKSGLPSDRFSAERTGGSVSTLTIQRTQQEDSAVYLCASSLTTRDNEQFFGPGTRLTVL.

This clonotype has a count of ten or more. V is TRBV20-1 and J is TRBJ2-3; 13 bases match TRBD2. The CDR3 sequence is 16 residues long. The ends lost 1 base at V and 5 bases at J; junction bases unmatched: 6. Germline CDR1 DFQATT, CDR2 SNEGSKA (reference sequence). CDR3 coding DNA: TGCAGTGCTAGAGTCGGGACTAGCGGGGATGAAGATACGCAGTATTTT. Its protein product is CSARVGTSGDEDTQYF.

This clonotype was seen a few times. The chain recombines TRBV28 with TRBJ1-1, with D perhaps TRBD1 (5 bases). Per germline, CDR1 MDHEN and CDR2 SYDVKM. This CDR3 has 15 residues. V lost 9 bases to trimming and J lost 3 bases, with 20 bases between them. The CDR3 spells CASMTPQGIDTEAFF. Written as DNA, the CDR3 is TGTGCCAGTATGACCCCCCAGGGAATTGACACTGAAGCTTTCTTT.

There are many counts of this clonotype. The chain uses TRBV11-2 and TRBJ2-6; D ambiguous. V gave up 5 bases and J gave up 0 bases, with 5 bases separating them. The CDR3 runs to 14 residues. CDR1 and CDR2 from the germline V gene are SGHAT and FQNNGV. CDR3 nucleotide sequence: TGTGCCAGCAGCCGCAACTCTGGGGCCAACGTCCTGACTTTC. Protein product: CASSRNSGANVLTF. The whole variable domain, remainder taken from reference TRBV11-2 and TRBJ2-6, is EAGVAQSPRYKIIEKRQSVAFWCNPISGHATLYWYQQILGQGPKLLIQFQNNGVVDDSQLPKDRFSAERLKGVDSTLKIQPAKLEDSAVYLCASSRNSGANVLTFGAGSRLTVL.

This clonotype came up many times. The CDR3 loop reads CASSPGRLNTEAFF. CDR3 nucleotides: TGTGCCAGCAGCCCCGGACGCCTGAACACTGAAGCTTTCTTT. The chain carries TRBV7-2 and TRBJ1-1, with D unclear. Trimming took off 5 bases at V and 0 bases at J, with 10 bases between the two ends. The CDR3 has 14 amino acids. Germline V gene lookup returns CDR1 SGHTA and CDR2 FQGNSA. The entire variable domain, with the rest obtained from reference TRBV7-2 and TRBJ1-1, is as follows: GAGVSQSPSNKVTEKGKDVELRCDPISGHTALYWYRQSLGQGLEFLIYFQGNSAPDKSGLPSDRFSAERTGGSVSTLTIQRTQQEDSAVYLCASSPGRLNTEAFFGQGTRLTVV.

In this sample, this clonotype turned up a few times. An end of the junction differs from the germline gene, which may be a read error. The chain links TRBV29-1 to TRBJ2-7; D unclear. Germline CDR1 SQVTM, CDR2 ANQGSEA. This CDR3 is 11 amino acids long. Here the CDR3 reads CSAEDVSEQYF. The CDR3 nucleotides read TGCAGCGCTGAAGATGTGAGCGAGCAGTACTTC.

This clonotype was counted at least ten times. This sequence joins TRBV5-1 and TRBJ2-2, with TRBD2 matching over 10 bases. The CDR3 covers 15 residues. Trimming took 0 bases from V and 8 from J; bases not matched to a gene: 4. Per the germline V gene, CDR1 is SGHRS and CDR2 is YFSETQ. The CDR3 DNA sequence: TGCGCCAGCAGCTTGGAGCTAGCGGGAGTGGGGGAGCTGTTTTTT. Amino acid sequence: CASSLELAGVGELFF.

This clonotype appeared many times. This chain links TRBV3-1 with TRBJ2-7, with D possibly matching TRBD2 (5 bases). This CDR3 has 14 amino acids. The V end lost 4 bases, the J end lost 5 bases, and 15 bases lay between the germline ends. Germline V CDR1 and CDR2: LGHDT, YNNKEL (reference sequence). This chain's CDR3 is CASSPLSGLNEQYF. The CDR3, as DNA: TGTGCCAGCAGCCCCCTTTCGGGATTAAACGAGCAGTACTTC.

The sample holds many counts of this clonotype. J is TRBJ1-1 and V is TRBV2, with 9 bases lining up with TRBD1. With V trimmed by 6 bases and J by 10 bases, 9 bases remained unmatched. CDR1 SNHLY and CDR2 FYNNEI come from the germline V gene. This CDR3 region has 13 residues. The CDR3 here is CASSGDGQGRAFF. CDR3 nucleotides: TGTGCCAGCAGCGGAGACGGACAGGGGAGAGCTTTCTTT.

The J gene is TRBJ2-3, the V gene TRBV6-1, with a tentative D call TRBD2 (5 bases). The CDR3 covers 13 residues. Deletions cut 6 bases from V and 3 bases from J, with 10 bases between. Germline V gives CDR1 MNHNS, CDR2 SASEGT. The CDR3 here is CASRREVTDTQYF. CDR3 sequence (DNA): TGTGCCAGCAGGAGGGAAGTGACAGATACGCAGTATTTT.

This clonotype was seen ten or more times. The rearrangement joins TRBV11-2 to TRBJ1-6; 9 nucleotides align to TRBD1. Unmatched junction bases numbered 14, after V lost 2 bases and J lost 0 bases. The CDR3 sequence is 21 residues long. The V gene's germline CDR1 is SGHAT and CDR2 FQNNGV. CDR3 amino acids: CASSLRSWTGVGSSYNSPLHF. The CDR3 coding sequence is TGTGCCAGCAGCTTACGGTCGTGGACAGGGGTAGGAAGCTCCTATAATTCACCCCTCCACTTT.

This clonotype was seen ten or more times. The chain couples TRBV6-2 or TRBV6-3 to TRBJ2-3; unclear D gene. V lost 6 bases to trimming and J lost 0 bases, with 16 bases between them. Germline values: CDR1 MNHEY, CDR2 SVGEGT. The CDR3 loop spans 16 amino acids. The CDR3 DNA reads TGTGCCAGCAGATCTCCAACTCCCGCTAGCACAGATACGCAGTATTTT. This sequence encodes CASRSPTPASTDTQYF.

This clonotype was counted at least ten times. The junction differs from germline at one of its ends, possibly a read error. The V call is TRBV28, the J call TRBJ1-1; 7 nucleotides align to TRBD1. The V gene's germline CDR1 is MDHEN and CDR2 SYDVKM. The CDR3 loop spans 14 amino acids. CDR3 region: CASSSRQGATEAFF. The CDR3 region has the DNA TGTGCCAGCAGTTCCCGACAGGGTGCCACTGAGGCTTTCTTT. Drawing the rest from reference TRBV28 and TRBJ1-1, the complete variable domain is DVKVTQSSRYLVKRTGEKVFLECVQDMDHENMFWYRQDPGLGLRLIYFSYDVKMKEKGDIPEGYSVSREKKERFSLILESASTNQTSMYLCASSSRQGATEAFFGQGTRLTVV.

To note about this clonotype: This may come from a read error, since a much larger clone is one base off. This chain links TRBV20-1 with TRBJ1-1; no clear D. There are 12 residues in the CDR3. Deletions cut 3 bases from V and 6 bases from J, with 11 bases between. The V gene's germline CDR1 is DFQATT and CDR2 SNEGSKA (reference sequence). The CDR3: CSASSGVPEAFF. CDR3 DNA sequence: TGCAGTGCTAGCAGCGGGGTCCCTGAAGCTTTCTTT.

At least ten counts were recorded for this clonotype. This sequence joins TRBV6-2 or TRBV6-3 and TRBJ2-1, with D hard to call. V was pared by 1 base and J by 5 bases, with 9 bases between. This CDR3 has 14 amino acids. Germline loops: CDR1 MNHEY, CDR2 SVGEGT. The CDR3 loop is CASSYLRSHNEQFF. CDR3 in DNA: TGTGCCAGCAGTTACTTGCGGAGCCACAATGAGCAGTTCTTC.

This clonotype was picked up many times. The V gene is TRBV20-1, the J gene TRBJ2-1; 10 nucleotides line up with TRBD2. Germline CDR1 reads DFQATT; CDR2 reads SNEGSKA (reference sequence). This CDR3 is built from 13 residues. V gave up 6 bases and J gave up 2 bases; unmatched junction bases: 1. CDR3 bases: TGCAGTGCAGGACTAGCGGCCTACAATGAGCAGTTCTTC. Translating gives CSAGLAAYNEQFF.

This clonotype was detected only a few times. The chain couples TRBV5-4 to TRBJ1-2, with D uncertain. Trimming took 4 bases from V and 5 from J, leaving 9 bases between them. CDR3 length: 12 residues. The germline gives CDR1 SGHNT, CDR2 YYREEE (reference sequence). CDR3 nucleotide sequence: TGTGCCAGCAGCCAGGAGAGTTATGGCTACACCTTC. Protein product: CASSQESYGYTF.

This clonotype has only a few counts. The CDR3 here is CASSRDRAANTEAFF. Here the CDR3 DNA reads TGTGCCAGTAGTCGGGACAGGGCAGCAAACACTGAAGCTTTCTTT. V and J are TRBV19 and TRBJ1-1, with 9 bases that match TRBD1. CDR3 size: 15 residues. Germline CDR1 LNHDA, CDR2 SQIVND (reference sequence). Germline trimming cut 5 bases from V and 2 bases from J; bases unmatched to any gene: 6.

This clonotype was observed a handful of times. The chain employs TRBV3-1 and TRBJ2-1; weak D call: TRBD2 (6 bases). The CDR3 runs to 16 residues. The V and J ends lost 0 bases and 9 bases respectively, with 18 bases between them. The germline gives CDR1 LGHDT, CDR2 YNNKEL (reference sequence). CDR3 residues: CASSQESGVSFGEQFF. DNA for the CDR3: TGTGCCAGCAGCCAAGAATCGGGAGTAAGTTTTGGTGAGCAGTTCTTC.

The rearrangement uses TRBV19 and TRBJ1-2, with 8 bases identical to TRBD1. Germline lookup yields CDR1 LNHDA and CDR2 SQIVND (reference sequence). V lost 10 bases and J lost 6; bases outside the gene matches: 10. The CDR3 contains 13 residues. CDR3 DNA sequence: TGTGCCACCCGGGAGCAGGGGGCGCATGGCTACACCTTC. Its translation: CATREQGAHGYTF.

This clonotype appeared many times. CDR3 coding DNA: TGCGCCAGCAGTGGGGGGGGGCAGAACGAAAAACTGTTTTTT. Encoded protein: CASSGGGQNEKLFF. The chain couples TRBV5-1 to TRBJ1-4; perhaps TRBD1 as D (6 bases). The CDR3 runs to 14 residues. V lost 5 bases and J 8 bases, leaving 16 bases between the germline ends. Germline V lookup: CDR1 SGHRS, CDR2 YFSETQ.

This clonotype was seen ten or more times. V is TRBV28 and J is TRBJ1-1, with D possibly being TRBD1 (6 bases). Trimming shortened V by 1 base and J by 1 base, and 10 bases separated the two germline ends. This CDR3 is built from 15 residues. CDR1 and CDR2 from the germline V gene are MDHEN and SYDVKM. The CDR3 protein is CASSLYQGKNTEAFF. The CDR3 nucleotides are TGTGCCAGCAGTTTATATCAGGGGAAGAACACTGAAGCTTTCTTT.

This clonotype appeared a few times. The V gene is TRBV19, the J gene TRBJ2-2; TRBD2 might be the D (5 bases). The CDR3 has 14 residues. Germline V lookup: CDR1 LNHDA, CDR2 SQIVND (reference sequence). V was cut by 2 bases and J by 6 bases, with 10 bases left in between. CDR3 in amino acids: CASSISVEAGELFF. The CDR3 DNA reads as TGTGCCAGTAGTATATCCGTGGAGGCCGGGGAGCTGTTTTTT.

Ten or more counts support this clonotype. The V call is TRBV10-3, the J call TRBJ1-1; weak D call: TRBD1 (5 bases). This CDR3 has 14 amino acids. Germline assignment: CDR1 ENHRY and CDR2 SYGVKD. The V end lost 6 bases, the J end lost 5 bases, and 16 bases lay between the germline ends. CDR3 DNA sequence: TGTGCCATCAGAGTACTACCGGGGGGGACTGAAGCTTTCTTT. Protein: CAIRVLPGGTEAFF.